The entry that follows covers one TCR beta chain sequence. Its antigen is unidentified. Other DNA sequences within the sample encode an identical CDR3. Germline-derived CDR1 and CDR2 are LNHDA and SQIVND (reference sequence). The CDR3 is 13 amino acids. Trimming stripped 3 bases from V and 1 base from J, with 6 bases between. This entry is derived from a study of beta chain features in type 1 diabetes. Since all of the isolated RNA was reverse transcribed, expressed TCRB transcripts were what got sequenced. The assay was immunoSEQ multiplex PCR, and TCRdb's table has in-frame clones only and misses some. The sample includes around 600,000 clones, 9.5% to 15% seen only once; the top ten take about 0.11%. Findings and limits, study-wide: Compared with healthy donors, patients appeared to share more similar naive, central memory and regulatory TCRB repertoires. Moderately but significantly shorter TCRB CDR3s were found in Type 1 diabetes patients in all four CD4+ subsets.

Material: naive CD4+ T cells from blood. The chain uses TRBV19 and TRBJ2-5, with D hard to call. The source is a man aged 30-40 years with type 1 diabetes. The CDR3 spells CASSIGSQETQYF. The CDR3, as DNA: TGTGCCAGTAGTATCGGAAGCCAAGAGACCCAGTACTTC.